Sequencing of this TCR beta chain was carried out in a study of cytomegalovirus exposure and HLA in healthy donors. General study results and limits: A later analysis showed HLA-associated TCR beta chains outstripping equally common others in clonal expansion.

CDR3 size: 16 residues. Germline lookup yields CDR1 MNHEY and CDR2 SMNVEV (reference sequence). V dropped 5 bases and J dropped 3; count of bases not matched to a gene: 10. This clone was counted only a few times. What it recognizes is unknown. Vbeta (60) and Jbeta (13) primers were used in the PCR. Assay used: immunoSEQ multiplex PCR; TCRdb lists only in-frame clones, some missing. The table shows roughly 200,000 clones, with 65% to 80% occurring only once. The material sequenced was PBMCs. The V gene is TRBV27, the J gene TRBJ2-3; 8 bases are a match to TRBD2. The source is a man aged 45-60 years in good health and CMV-seronegative. CDR3 loop: CASSPRGSGITDTQYF. The DNA of the CDR3 is TGTGCCAGCAGTCCCCGGGGTAGCGGGATTACAGATACGCAGTATTTT.